This T cell receptor beta chain was recovered during a study of T cells expressing NK-cell markers. The wider study: Underlying the TCR beta repertoires were sorted CD3+CD56+NKG2C+, CD3+CD56+NKG2C- and CD3+CD56-NKG2C+ T cells.

The CDR3 extends over 16 amino acids. Germline V gene lookup returns CDR1 SGHKS and CDR2 YYEKEE (reference sequence). The cDNA for TCR beta came from 5'RACE template switching with UMIs. TCRdb derives one entry per CDR3 protein from the 5' RACE reads, leaving out DNA. This table lists about 430,000 distinct CDR3 sequences. This clonotype was obtained from a woman in her forties or fifties in good health. The rearrangement joins TRBV5-5 to TRBJ2-7; the D call of TRBD2 rests on TCRdb alone, since no DNA is present to check it. Sequencing used blood T cells: a sorted CD56 or NKG2C T cell subset, CD4+ or CD8+ T cells, or bulk PBMC T cells (not recorded which). This chain's CDR3 is CASSLGPSGSIYEQYF.